One and the same sample provided the 10 T cell receptor beta chains below, sequenced in a study of T cell clones after liver transplantation. The table came from immunoSEQ multiplex PCR; TCRdb's copy has only in-frame clones and leaves some out. The sample gives over 90,000 clones, around 80% of which show up once; approximately 3% is in the top ten. The starting material was CD4+ T cells from blood, obtained around 44 months after liver transplant. The receptors here all came from a human patient who received a liver transplant. These T cells may partly come from the graft donor.

The CDR3 loop is CASSFLAGESYEQYF. The CDR3 bases are TGTGCCAGCAGTTTTCTCGCGGGAGAATCTTACGAGCAGTACTTC. The chain couples TRBV28 to TRBJ2-7, with 7 bases that match TRBD2. The CDR3 runs to 15 residues. Per the germline V gene, CDR1 is MDHEN and CDR2 is SYDVKM. J was trimmed by 4 bases and V by 3 bases; bases with no gene match: 9.

The chain joins TRBV5-1 to TRBJ2-5; maybe TRBD1 (5 bases). The CDR3 is made up of 13 amino acids. Germline V gene data show CDR1 as SGHRS and CDR2 as YFSETQ. V shed 4 bases and J shed 0 bases, with 7 bases lying between them. The CDR3 reads CASSIQDQETQYF. The CDR3 DNA reads TGCGCCAGCAGCATACAGGACCAAGAGACCCAGTACTTC.

This clone was detected a few times. CDR3: CASSFLGVTEAFF. The CDR3 DNA is TGTGCCAGCAGTTTTCTAGGGGTCACTGAAGCTTTCTTT. The V gene is TRBV28, the J gene TRBJ1-1; a possible D gene is TRBD1 (5 bases). V lost 3 bases to trimming and J lost 4 bases, with 9 bases between them. The CDR3 totals 13 residues. Germline V gene lookup returns CDR1 MDHEN and CDR2 SYDVKM.

The chain carries TRBV10-1 and TRBJ1-5; D not resolved. The V gene lost 7 bases and the J gene lost 0 bases, with 13 bases spanning the gap. Germline V gives CDR1 WNHNN, CDR2 SYGVQD (reference sequence). CDR3 length equals 15 residues. The CDR3 DNA reads as TGCGCCAGCACAAACGCGGAGGATAGCAATCAGCCCCAGCATTTT. Amino acid sequence: CASTNAEDSNQPQHF.

The chain links TRBV6-5 to TRBJ1-2; 7 nucleotides agree with TRBD1. V was pared by 5 bases and J by 8 bases, with 14 bases of the junction left unmatched. From germline, CDR1 is MNHEY and CDR2 SVGAGI. This CDR3 contains 15 residues. Written as DNA, the CDR3 is TGTGCCAGCAGTCGATTAACCACAGGGGCGCGGGGCTACACCTTC. Translating it yields CASSRLTTGARGYTF.

J is TRBJ1-1 and V is TRBV14; unclear D gene. Germline CDR1 and CDR2: SGHDN and FVKESK. Between the trimmed V and J ends, which lost 0 bases and 1 base, there was a span of 18 bases. The CDR3 runs to 18 residues. This chain's CDR3 is CASSQDYGLGAGNTEAFF. CDR3 bases: TGTGCCAGCAGCCAAGATTACGGGCTCGGCGCTGGGAACACTGAAGCTTTCTTT. Based on the CDR3 plus reference TRBV14 and TRBJ1-1, the full variable domain is EAGVTQFPSHSVIEKGQTVTLRCDPISGHDNLYWYRRVMGKEIKFLLHFVKESKQDESGMPNNRFLAERTGGTYSTLKVQPAELEDSGVYFCASSQDYGLGAGNTEAFFGQGTRLTVV.

This chain uses TRBV14 with TRBJ1-6; 7 nucleotides match TRBD1. The CDR3 runs 14 residues. V shed 5 bases, J shed 4 bases, and the junction held 2 bases outside the gene matches. CDR1 and CDR2 from the germline V gene are SGHDN and FVKESK. The CDR3 protein is CASSEGAYNSPLHF. CDR3 DNA: TGTGCCAGCAGCGAGGGGGCTTATAATTCACCCCTCCACTTT. The complete variable domain, with remaining parts taken from reference TRBV14 and TRBJ1-6, reads EAGVTQFPSHSVIEKGQTVTLRCDPISGHDNLYWYRRVMGKEIKFLLHFVKESKQDESGMPNNRFLAERTGGTYSTLKVQPAELEDSGVYFCASSEGAYNSPLHFGNGTRLTVT.

This sequence joins TRBV6-5 and TRBJ1-1; the D is unclear. The V end lost 3 bases, the J end lost 1 base, and 3 bases lay between the germline ends. There are 12 residues in the CDR3. The germline V gene encodes CDR1 MNHEY and CDR2 SVGAGI. CDR3 sequence (DNA): TGTGCCAGCAGTTATAAGAACACTGAAGCTTTCTTT. Amino acids: CASSYKNTEAFF.

This rearrangement joins TRBV18 to TRBJ2-1, with D possibly matching TRBD2 (5 bases). The germline V gene has CDR1 KGHSH and CDR2 LQKENI. V was cut by 5 bases and J by 8 bases, with 19 bases left in between. This CDR3 is built from 15 residues. The CDR3 is CASSAPSKIVDEQFF. CDR3 nucleotide sequence: TGTGCCAGCTCAGCTCCTAGCAAAATCGTGGATGAGCAGTTCTTC.

The chain combines TRBV25-1 with TRBJ1-4; D might be TRBD1 (5 bases). Germline CDR1 is MGHDK and CDR2 is SYGVNS. The CDR3 extends over 16 amino acids. The germline V and J ends were trimmed by 1 base and 4 bases, with 13 bases remaining between them. The CDR3 reads CASSESLGPRNEKLFF. CDR3 in DNA: TGTGCCAGCAGTGAATCGTTGGGGCCGCGTAATGAAAAACTGTTTTTT.